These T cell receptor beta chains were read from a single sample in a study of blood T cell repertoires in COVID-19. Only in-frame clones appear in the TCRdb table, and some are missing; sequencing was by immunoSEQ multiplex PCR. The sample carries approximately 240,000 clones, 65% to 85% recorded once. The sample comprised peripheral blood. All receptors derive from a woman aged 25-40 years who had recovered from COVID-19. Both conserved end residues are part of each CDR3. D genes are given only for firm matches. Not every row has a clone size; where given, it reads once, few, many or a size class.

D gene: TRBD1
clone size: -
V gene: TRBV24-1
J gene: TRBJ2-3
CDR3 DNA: TGTGCCACCAGTGACTACGGGACAGGGGGCCATGTTTGGACAGATACGCAGTATTTT
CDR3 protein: CATSDYGTGGHVWTDTQYF

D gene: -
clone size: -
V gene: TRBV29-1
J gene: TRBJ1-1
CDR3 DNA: TGCAGCGTCCGGACAGAGATGAACACTGAAGCTTTCTTT
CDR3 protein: CSVRTEMNTEAFF

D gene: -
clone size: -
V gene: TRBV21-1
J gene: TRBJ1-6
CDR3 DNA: TGTGCCAGCGCGGTACCGACAGGGGATAATTCACCCCTCCACTTT
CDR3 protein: CASAVPTGDNSPLHF

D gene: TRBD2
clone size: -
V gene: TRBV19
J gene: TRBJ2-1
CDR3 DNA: TGTGCCAGTAGTATTTTGGGGGGGGCCTACAATGAGCAGTTCTTC
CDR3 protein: CASSILGGAYNEQFF

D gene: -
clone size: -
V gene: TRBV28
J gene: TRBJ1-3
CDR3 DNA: TGTGCCAGCAGTCCCACCGGGTCCGGCTCTGGAAACACCATATATTTT
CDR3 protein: CASSPTGSGSGNTIYF

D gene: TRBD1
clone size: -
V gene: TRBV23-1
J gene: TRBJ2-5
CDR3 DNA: TGCGCCAGCAGTCATTTCGCCGGACAGGGAGAGACCCAGTACTTC
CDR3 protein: CASSHFAGQGETQYF

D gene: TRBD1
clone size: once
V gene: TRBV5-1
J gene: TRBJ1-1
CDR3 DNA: TGCGCCAGCAGCTTGGTTGGGACAGGGAATGCGAACACTGAAGCTTTCTTT
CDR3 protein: CASSLVGTGNANTEAFF

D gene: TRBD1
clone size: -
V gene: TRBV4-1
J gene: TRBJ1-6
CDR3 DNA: TGCGCCAGCAGCCCGGGCCCTGGGACAGGGGGTCGGGGCGATTCACCCCTCCACTTT
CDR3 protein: CASSPGPGTGGRGDSPLHF

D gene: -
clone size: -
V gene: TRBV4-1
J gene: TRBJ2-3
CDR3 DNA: TGCGCCAGCAGCCAAAGGTCGGGAGAGGTCCCAGATACGCAGTATTTT
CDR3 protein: CASSQRSGEVPDTQYF

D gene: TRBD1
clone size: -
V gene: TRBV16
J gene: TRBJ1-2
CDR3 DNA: TGTGCCAGCAGCCTCAGGACAGGGGAGAATGGCTACACCTTC
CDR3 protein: CASSLRTGENGYTF

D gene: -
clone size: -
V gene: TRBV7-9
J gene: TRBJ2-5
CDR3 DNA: TGTGCCAGCAGCTTACCACCCGGCCGGGACACCCAAGAGACCCAGTACTTC
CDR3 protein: CASSLPPGRDTQETQYF

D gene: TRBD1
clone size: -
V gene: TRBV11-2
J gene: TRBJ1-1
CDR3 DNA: TGTGCCAGCAGCCCGTACAGGGGGGGATCTGAAGCTTTCTTT
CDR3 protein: CASSPYRGGSEAFF

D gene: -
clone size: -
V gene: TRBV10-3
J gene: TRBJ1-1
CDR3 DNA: TGTGCCATCAGGGCACCCAGGGCAGGCACTGAAGCTTTCTTT
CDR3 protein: CAIRAPRAGTEAFF

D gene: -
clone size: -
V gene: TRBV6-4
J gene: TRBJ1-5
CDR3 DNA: TGTGCCAGCAGCAGGCCAGGCAATCAGCCCCAGCATTTT
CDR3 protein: CASSRPGNQPQHF

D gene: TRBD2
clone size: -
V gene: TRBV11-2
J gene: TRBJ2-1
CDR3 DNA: TGTGCCAGCAGCTTAGCTTCTAGCGGGAGGGCCGCGGTGGATGAGCAGTTCTTC
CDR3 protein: CASSLASSGRAAVDEQFF

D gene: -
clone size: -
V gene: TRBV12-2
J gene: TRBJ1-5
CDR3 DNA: TGTGCAAGTCGCTTAGCAACGAGGGGGATAGGAAATCAGCCCCAGCATTTT
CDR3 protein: CASRLATRGIGNQPQHF

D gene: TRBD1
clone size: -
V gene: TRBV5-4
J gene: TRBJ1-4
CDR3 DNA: TGTGCCAGCAGCAGCGGACAGGGACATAAGGGGGAAAAACTGTTTTTT
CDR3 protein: CASSSGQGHKGEKLFF

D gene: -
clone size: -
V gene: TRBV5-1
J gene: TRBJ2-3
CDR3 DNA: TGCGCCAGCAGCCCTTTCGGTGATACGCAGTATTTT
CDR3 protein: CASSPFGDTQYF

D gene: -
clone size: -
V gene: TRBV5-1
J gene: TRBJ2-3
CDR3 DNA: TGCGCCAGCAGCCTCGGACTTCGCACAGATACGCAGTATTTT
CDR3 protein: CASSLGLRTDTQYF

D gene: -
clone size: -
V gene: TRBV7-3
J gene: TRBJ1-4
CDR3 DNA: TGTGCCAGTTCGCCGTCAGGGTTCGCTAATGAAAAACTGTTTTTT
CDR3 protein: CASSPSGFANEKLFF

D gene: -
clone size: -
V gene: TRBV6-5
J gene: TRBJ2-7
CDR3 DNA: TGTGCCAGCAGTACCACAGGGTATTACGAGCAGTACTTC
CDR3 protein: CASSTTGYYEQYF

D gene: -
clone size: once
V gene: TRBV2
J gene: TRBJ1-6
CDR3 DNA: TGTGCCAGCAGTGAATCTGGAGGTAATTCACCCCTCCACTTT
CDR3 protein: CASSESGGNSPLHF

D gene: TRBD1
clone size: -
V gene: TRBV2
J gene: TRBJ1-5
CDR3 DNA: TGTGCCAGCAGTGAAATTCGCGGCAGGGGGTATTATAGCAATCAGCCCCAGCATTTT
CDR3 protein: CASSEIRGRGYYSNQPQHF

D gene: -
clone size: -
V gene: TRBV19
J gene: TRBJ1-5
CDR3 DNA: TGTGCCAGTAGTAAGTGGGGCGCCGATCAGCCCCAGCATTTT
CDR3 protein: CASSKWGADQPQHF